This T cell receptor (beta chain) was identified during a study of shared clonotypes between healthy human individuals. This CDR3 has 14 amino acids. Germline V gene sequence: CDR1 SGHRS, CDR2 YFSETQ. V lost 3 bases and J lost 5; bases outside the gene matches: 7. As to this clone: The target antigen is unknown.

Findings of the study overall: The study generally estimated greater richness for naive than memory subsets.

TCRdb keeps only in-frame clones here, not all; method: immunoSEQ multiplex PCR. This table holds about 750,000 clones, around 93% found once. Selected positively for CCR7 and CD45RO-negative, naive CD8 cells excluded terminally differentiated effector memory CD45RA+ cells. The chain has TRBV5-1 and TRBJ2-5, with 7 bases that match TRBD1. The sequenced material came from naive CD8+ T cells sorted from blood. The sequence derives from a man in his thirties or forties in good health. The CDR3 DNA is TGCGCCAGCAGCTCTCTAGGGGGCACCGAGACCCAGTACTTC. Translating gives CASSSLGGTETQYF.